These 15 T cell receptor beta chains share one sample of origin, sequenced in a study of shared clonotypes between healthy human individuals. Some clones are missing from TCRdb's copy, which holds only in-frame ones; the method was immunoSEQ multiplex PCR. The sample has about 2 million clones, approximately 95% seen once. The naive CD8 subset, CD45RO-negative cells positively selected for CCR7, excluded terminally differentiated effector memory CD45RA+ cells. Sequencing used naive CD8+ T cells sorted from blood. These TCRs come from a man between 18 and 35 years old in good health.

J is TRBJ1-1 and V is TRBV29-1, with 11 bases matching TRBD1. CDR1 SQVTM and CDR2 ANQGSEA come from the germline V gene. The CDR3 is made up of 14 amino acids. The ends lost 5 bases at V and 6 bases at J; junction bases unmatched: 8. In DNA form, the CDR3 reads TGCAGCGTTCCTGAAGGGACAGGGGGTGCTGAAGCTTTCTTT. Translated: CSVPEGTGGAEAFF.

V usage is TRBV7-9 and J usage is TRBJ2-7; D ambiguous. The CDR3 is 13 amino acids. Germline V gene lookup returns CDR1 SEHNR and CDR2 FQNEAQ (reference sequence). Trimming left V 2 bases short and J 3 bases short, with 8 bases between. CDR3 in amino acids: CASSLPPFYEQYF. The CDR3 nucleotides are TGTGCCAGCAGCTTACCTCCCTTCTACGAGCAGTACTTC.

Concerning this clone: Other DNA sequences from this sample encode an identical CDR3 as well. This sequence joins TRBV7-9 and TRBJ1-1; D is unclear. The V gene's germline CDR1 is SEHNR and CDR2 FQNEAQ (reference sequence). Trimming cost V 1 base and J 8 bases, with 5 bases left between them. This CDR3 is built from 11 residues. CDR3 sequence reads: CASSLDSEAFF. In DNA form, the CDR3 reads TGTGCCAGCAGCTTAGACTCGGAAGCTTTCTTT. Using reference TRBV7-9 and TRBJ1-1 for the parts outside the CDR3, the full variable domain is DTGVSQNPRHKITKRGQNVTFRCDPISEHNRLYWYRQTLGQGPEFLTYFQNEAQLEKSRLLSDRFSAERPKGSFSTLEIQRTEQGDSAMYLCASSLDSEAFFGQGTRLTVV.

The V gene is TRBV2, the J gene TRBJ1-1, with a possible D match to TRBD1 (5 bases). The CDR3 has 13 amino acids. The germline V gene encodes CDR1 SNHLY and CDR2 FYNNEI. The V gene lost 10 bases and the J gene lost 3 bases, with 15 bases spanning the gap. CDR3 sequence reads: CAIPGTWDTEAFF. The CDR3 bases are TGTGCCATCCCCGGGACCTGGGACACTGAAGCTTTCTTT.

Comment on this clone: In the same sample, other DNA sequences code for this CDR3. This rearrangement joins TRBV9 to TRBJ2-7, with 7 nucleotides matching TRBD1. Germline V lookup: CDR1 SGDLS, CDR2 YYNGEE. The CDR3 extends over 13 amino acids. The ends lost 3 bases at V and 2 bases at J; junction bases unmatched: 2. This CDR3 is CASSAGTAYEQYF. The CDR3 DNA reads as TGTGCCAGCAGCGCCGGGACAGCCTACGAGCAGTACTTC.

The V gene is TRBV27, the J gene TRBJ1-1; a possible D gene is TRBD1 (5 bases). CDR3 size: 14 residues. Germline V CDR1 and CDR2: MNHEY, SMNVEV (reference sequence). V shed 3 bases and J shed 6 bases, with 14 bases lying between them. The CDR3 coding sequence is TGTGCCAGCAGTTTCCGGGGGGTTGAGGCTGAAGCTTTCTTT. It is translated as CASSFRGVEAEAFF.

The V call is TRBV6-5, the J call TRBJ1-1; D remains unclear. The CDR3 is 15 residues long. Germline-derived CDR1 and CDR2 are MNHEY and SVGAGI. Trimming cost V 6 bases and J 0 bases, with 14 bases left between them. This CDR3 reads CASRLAWEVNTEAFF. As DNA, the CDR3 is TGTGCCAGCAGACTAGCGTGGGAGGTGAACACTGAAGCTTTCTTT.

The genes are TRBV12-5 and TRBJ1-2, with a weak D call TRBD1 (5 bases). V lost 3 bases to trimming and J lost 0 bases, with 14 bases between them. Looked up from germline, CDR1 is LGHNT and CDR2 is FRNRAP. The CDR3 consists of 16 residues. The DNA for the CDR3 is TGTGCTAGTGGTTTACTCCCCCGGACACCTAACTATGGCTACACCTTC. This codes for CASGLLPRTPNYGYTF.

This sequence joins TRBV19 and TRBJ1-5; the D is unclear. V shed 0 bases and J shed 6 bases, with 12 bases lying between them. Germline CDR1 reads LNHDA; CDR2 reads SQIVND (reference sequence). The CDR3 loop spans 15 amino acids. The DNA for the CDR3 is TGTGCCAGTAGTATAGATGTTGGTTGGAGTCAGCCCCAGCATTTT. It codes for CASSIDVGWSQPQHF.

The gene calls are TRBV9 and TRBJ1-6; D is unclear. Germline V lookup: CDR1 SGDLS, CDR2 YYNGEE. Trimming removed 3 bases from V and 12 bases from J, with 16 bases in between. There are 14 residues in the CDR3. CDR3 sequence (DNA): TGTGCCAGCAGCGGTGGAGGAGGGTTGGAACCCCTCCACTTT. Protein sequence: CASSGGGGLEPLHF.

This chain links TRBV6-6 with TRBJ2-7, with TRBD2 matching over 8 bases. Germline CDR1 reads MNHNY; CDR2 reads SVGAGI (reference sequence). V lost 7 bases to trimming and J lost 4 bases; unmatched junction nucleotides: 6. The CDR3 has 13 amino acids. CDR3 region: CASIREGRYEQYF. Written as DNA, the CDR3 is TGTGCCAGCATTCGGGAGGGCCGGTACGAGCAGTACTTC.

The J gene is TRBJ1-1, the V gene TRBV18; no definite D call. V dropped 4 bases and J dropped 0 bases, with 12 bases sitting between them. The CDR3 contains 15 residues. Germline V gives CDR1 KGHSH, CDR2 LQKENI. The CDR3 loop is CASSHGVSMNTEAFF. DNA for the CDR3: TGTGCCAGCTCACACGGTGTCAGCATGAACACTGAAGCTTTCTTT.

A note on this clone: Other DNA sequences of this sample code for an identical CDR3. The CDR3 DNA reads TGTGCCAGCAGTTTAGGGCTAGGCACTGAAGCTTTCTTT. Translated: CASSLGLGTEAFF. The rearrangement links TRBV28 to TRBJ1-1, with no clear D. V gave up 2 bases and J gave up 4 bases, with 8 bases separating them. CDR1 and CDR2 from the germline V gene are MDHEN and SYDVKM. The CDR3 is 13 amino acids. The full variable domain, in which reference TRBV28 and TRBJ1-1 provide the parts outside the CDR3, is DVKVTQSSRYLVKRTGEKVFLECVQDMDHENMFWYRQDPGLGLRLIYFSYDVKMKEKGDIPEGYSVSREKKERFSLILESASTNQTSMYLCASSLGLGTEAFFGQGTRLTVV.

The gene calls are TRBV4-1 and TRBJ1-1; no clear D gene. V dropped 4 bases and J dropped 4 bases, with 13 bases sitting between them. The CDR3 has 14 amino acids. Germline V gene sequence: CDR1 MGHRA, CDR2 YSYEKL. DNA of the CDR3: TGCGCCAGCAGCCCGTTAAGTGGTAGCACTGAAGCTTTCTTT. This encodes CASSPLSGSTEAFF.

The chain couples TRBV28 to TRBJ2-7; no firm D call. V lost 8 bases and J 1 base, leaving 9 bases between the germline ends. The germline V gene has CDR1 MDHEN and CDR2 SYDVKM. This CDR3 is built from 12 residues. CDR3 sequence reads: CASGPGSYEQYF. The CDR3 DNA sequence: TGTGCCAGCGGACCGGGTTCCTACGAGCAGTACTTC.